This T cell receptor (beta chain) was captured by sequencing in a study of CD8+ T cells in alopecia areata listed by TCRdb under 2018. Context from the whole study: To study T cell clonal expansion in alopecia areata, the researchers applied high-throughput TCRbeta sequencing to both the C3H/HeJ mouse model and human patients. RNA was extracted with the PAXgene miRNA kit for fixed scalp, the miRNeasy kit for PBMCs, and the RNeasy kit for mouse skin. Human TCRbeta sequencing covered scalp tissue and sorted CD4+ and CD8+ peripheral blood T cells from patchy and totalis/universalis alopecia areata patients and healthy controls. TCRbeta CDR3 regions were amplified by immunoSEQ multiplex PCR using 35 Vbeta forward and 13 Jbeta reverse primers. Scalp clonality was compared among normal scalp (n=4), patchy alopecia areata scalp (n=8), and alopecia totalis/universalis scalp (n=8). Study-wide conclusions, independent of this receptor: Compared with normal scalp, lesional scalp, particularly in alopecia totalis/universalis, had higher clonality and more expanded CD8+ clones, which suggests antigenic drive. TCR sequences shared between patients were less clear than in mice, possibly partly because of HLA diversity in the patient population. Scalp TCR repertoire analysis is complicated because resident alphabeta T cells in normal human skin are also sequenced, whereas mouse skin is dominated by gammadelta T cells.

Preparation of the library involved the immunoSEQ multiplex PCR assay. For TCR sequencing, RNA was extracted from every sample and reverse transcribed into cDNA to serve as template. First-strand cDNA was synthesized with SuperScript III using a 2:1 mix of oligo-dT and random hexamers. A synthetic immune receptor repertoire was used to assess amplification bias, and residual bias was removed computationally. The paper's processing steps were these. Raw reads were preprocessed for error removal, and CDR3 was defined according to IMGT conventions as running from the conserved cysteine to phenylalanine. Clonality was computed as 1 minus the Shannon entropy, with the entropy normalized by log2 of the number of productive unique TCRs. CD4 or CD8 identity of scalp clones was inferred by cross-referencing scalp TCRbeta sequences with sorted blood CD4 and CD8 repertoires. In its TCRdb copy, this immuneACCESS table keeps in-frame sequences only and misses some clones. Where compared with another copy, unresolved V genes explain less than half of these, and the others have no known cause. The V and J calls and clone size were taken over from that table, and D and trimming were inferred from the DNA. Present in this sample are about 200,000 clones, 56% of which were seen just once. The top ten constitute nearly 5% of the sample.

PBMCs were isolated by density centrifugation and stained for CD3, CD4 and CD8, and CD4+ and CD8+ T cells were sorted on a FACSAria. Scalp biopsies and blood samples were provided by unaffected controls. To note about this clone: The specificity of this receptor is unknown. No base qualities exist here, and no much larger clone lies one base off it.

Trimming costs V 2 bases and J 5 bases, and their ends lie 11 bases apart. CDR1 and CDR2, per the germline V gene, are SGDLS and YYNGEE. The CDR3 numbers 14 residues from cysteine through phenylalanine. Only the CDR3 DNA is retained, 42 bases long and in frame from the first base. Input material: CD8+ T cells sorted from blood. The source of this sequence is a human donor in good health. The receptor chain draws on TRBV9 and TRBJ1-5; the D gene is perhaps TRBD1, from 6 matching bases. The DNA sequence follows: TGTGCCAGCAGCGTCTCTGGGGGGCATCAGCCCCAGCATTTT. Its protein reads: CASSVSGGHQPQHF.